This TCR beta chain was observed in a study of Ad26.COV2.S vaccination and SARS-CoV-2 variants. V gave up 4 bases and J gave up 4 bases, with 17 bases separating them. Germline CDR1 reads LNHDA; CDR2 reads SQIVND (reference sequence). The CDR3 is 17 amino acids. Sequencing used immunoSEQ multiplex PCR; TCRdb keeps in-frame clones, though not all of them. The top ten hold 9.5% to 12% of the sample, which has 300,000 to 400,000 clones, 70% to 90% seen once. Treatment denoted: some 19 received Ad26.COV2.S at low or high dose, single or two shots; 5 received placebo; per-sample allocation not given. Day 63 following the first vaccine or placebo injection was when the samples were taken.

The input for sequencing was peripheral blood, taken in a trial of Ad26.COV2.S vaccine versus placebo. V and J are TRBV19 and TRBJ2-6; possibly TRBD2 for D (7 bases). This receptor was identified in a person between 18 and 60 years old who received the Ad26.COV2.S COVID-19 vaccine or a placebo. CDR3 sequence: CASSRPGGPRGANVLTF. CDR3 coding DNA: TGTGCCAGTAGTAGGCCCGGGGGGCCTCGCGGGGCCAACGTCCTGACTTTC.